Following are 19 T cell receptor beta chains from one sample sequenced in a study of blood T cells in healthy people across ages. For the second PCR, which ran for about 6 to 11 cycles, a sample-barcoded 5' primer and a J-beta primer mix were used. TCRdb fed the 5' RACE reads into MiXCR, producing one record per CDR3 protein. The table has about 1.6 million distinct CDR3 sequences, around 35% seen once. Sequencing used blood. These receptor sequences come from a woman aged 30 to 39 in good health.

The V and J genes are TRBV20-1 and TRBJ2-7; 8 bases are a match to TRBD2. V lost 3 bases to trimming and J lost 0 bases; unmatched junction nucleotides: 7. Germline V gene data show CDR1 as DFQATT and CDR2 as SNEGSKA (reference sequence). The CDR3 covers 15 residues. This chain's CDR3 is CSASYLRGDSYEQYF. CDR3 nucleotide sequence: TGCAGTGCTAGTTATTTGCGGGGGGACTCCTACGAGCAGTACTTC.

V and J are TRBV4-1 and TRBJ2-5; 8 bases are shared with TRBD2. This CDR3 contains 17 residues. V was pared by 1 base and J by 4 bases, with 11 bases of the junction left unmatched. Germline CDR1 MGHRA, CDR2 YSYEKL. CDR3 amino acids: CASSQAGRGGVVETQYF. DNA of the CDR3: TGCGCCAGCAGCCAAGCAGGCCGGGGGGGCGTCGTAGAGACCCAGTACTTC.

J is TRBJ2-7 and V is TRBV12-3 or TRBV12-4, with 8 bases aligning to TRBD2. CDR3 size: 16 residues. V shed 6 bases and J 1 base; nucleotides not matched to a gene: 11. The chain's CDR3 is CASREKAGLGSYEQYF. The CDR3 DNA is TGTGCCAGCAGGGAGAAAGCGGGACTAGGTTCCTACGAGCAGTACTTC.

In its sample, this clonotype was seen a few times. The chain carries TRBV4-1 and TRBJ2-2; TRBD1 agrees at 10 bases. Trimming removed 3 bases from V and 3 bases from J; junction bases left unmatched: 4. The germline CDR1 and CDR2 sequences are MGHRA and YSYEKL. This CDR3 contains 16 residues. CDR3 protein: CASSHGQGVDTGELFF. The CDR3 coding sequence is TGCGCCAGCAGCCACGGACAGGGGGTTGACACCGGGGAGCTGTTTTTT.

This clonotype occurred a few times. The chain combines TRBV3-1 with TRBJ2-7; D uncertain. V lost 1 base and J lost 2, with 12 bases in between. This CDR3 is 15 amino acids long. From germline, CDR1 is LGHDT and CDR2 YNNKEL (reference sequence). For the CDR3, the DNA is TGTGCCAGCAGCCAAGGCTCGGGCGCAGCCTACGAGCAGTACTTC. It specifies CASSQGSGAAYEQYF.

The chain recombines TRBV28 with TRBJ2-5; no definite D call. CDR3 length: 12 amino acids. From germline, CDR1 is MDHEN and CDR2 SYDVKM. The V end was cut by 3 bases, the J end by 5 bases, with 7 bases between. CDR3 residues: CASSFFLETQYF. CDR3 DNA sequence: TGTGCCAGCAGTTTTTTCCTGGAGACCCAGTACTTC. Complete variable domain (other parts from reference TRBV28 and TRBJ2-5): DVKVTQSSRYLVKRTGEKVFLECVQDMDHENMFWYRQDPGLGLRLIYFSYDVKMKEKGDIPEGYSVSREKKERFSLILESASTNQTSMYLCASSFFLETQYFGPGTRLLVL.

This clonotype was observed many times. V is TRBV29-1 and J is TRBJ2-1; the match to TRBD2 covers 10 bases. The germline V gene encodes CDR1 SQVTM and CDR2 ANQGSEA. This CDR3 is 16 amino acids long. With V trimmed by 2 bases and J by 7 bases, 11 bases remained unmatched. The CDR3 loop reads CSVELEPSGSINEQFF. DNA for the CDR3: TGCAGCGTTGAATTAGAACCTAGCGGGAGTATAAATGAGCAGTTCTTC.

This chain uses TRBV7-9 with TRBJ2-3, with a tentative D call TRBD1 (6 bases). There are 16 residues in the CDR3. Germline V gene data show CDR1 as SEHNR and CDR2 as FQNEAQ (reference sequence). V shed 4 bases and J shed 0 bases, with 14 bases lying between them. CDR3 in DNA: TGTGCCAGCAGCTCGCACACAGGGATTAGCACAGATACGCAGTATTTT. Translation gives CASSSHTGISTDTQYF.

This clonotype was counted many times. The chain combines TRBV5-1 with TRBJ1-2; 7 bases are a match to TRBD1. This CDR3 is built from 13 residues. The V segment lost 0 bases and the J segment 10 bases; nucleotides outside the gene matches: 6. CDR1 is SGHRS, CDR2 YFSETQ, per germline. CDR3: CASSLAGTASYTF. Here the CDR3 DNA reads TGCGCCAGCAGCTTGGCAGGGACAGCCTCCTACACCTTC.

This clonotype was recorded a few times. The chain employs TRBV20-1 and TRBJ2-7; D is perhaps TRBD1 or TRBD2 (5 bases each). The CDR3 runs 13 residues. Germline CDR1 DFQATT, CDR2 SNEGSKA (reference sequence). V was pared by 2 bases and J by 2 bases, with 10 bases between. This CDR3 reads CSARWDGPYEQYF. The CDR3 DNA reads TGCAGTGCTAGATGGGACGGACCCTACGAGCAGTACTTC.

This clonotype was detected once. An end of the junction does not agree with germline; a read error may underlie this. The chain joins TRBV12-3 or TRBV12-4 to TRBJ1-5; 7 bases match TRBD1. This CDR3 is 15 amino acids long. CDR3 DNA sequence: TGTACCAGCAGTTTAAGGGGGCCAAGAGGTCAGCCCCAGCATTTT. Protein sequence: CTSSLRGPRGQPQHF.

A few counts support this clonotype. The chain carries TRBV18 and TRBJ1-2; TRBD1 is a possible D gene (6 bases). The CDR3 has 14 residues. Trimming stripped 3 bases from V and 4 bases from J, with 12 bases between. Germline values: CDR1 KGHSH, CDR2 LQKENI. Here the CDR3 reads CASSPQGGPYGYTF. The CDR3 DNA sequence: TGTGCCAGCTCACCTCAAGGGGGACCCTATGGCTACACCTTC.

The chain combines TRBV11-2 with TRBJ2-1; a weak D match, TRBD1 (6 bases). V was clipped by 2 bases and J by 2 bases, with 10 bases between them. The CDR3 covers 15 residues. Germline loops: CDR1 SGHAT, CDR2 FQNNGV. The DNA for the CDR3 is TGTGCCAGCAGCTTAAGGGGGTCAGCCTACAATGAGCAGTTCTTC. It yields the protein CASSLRGSAYNEQFF.

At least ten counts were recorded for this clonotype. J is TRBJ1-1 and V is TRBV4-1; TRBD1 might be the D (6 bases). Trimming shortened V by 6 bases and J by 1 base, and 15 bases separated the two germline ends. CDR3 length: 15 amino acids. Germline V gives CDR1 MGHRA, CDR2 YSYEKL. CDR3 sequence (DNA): TGCGCCAGCAGTCTGGGGGCAGGGCGGAACACTGAAGCTTTCTTT. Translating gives CASSLGAGRNTEAFF.

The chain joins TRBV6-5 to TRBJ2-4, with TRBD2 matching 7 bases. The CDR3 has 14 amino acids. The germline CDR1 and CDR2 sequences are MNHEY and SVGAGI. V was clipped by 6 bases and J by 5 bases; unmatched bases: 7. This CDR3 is CASRRGDYENIQYF. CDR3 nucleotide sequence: TGTGCCAGCAGACGGGGGGACTACGAAAACATTCAGTACTTC.

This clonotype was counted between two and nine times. The CDR3 loop is CASSLRTGDPSEQYF. DNA of the CDR3: TGTGCCAGCAGCTTAAGGACAGGGGATCCTTCGGAGCAGTACTTC. The chain joins TRBV13 to TRBJ2-7; 9 bases align to TRBD1. Germline V gene sequence: CDR1 PRHDT, CDR2 FYEKMQ (reference sequence). The CDR3 runs to 15 residues. The V segment lost 2 bases and the J segment 7 bases; nucleotides outside the gene matches: 9.

DNA of the CDR3: TGTGCCAGCAGTTCTGGGACTAGCGGGAGACCCTACGAGCAGTACTTC. Amino acids: CASSSGTSGRPYEQYF. V and J are TRBV27 and TRBJ2-7, with 14 bases aligning to TRBD2. After removal of 4 bases from V and 2 bases from J, the junction contained 4 bases not matched to a gene. The CDR3 loop spans 16 amino acids. Germline CDR1 and CDR2: MNHEY and SMNVEV (reference sequence).

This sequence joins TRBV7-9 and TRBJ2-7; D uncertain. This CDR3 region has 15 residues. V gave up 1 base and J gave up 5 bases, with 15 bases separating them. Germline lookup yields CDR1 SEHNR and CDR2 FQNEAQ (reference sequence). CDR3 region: CASSLGLALANEQYF. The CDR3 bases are TGTGCCAGCAGCTTAGGCTTAGCCCTTGCTAACGAGCAGTACTTC.

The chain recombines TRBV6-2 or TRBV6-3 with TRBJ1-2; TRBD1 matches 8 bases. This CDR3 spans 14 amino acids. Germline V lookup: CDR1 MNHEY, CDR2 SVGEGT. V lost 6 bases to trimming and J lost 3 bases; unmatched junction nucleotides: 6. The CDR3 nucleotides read TGTGCCAGCAGCCGATACAGGGGGGACTATGGCTACACCTTC. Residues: CASSRYRGDYGYTF.